The clone carrying this T cell receptor (beta chain) was detected once. Generated by immunoSEQ multiplex PCR, the TCRdb table keeps only in-frame clones and is missing some. Of fewer than 45,000 clones in the sample, around 96% were seen once. These data belong to a study of technical replicates of blood from a handful of donors. The source of this sequence is a human donor in good health. The sequencing sample was made of T cells isolated from PBMCs.

The CDR3 region has the DNA TGTGCCAGCAGTTTAGGCGGTACCTACGAGCAGTACTTC. The encoded protein is CASSLGGTYEQYF. V is TRBV27 and J is TRBJ2-7, with unresolved D. The CDR3 runs to 13 residues. With 2 bases removed from V and 2 bases from J, the gap between germline ends came to 7 bases. From germline, CDR1 is MNHEY and CDR2 SMNVEV (reference sequence).